This is a list of T cell receptor beta chains from one sample in a study of blood T cell repertoires in COVID-19. Using immunoSEQ multiplex PCR, the repertoire was profiled, and TCRdb retains in-frame clones only, with some absent. The table shows 650,000 to 800,000 clones, with 70% to 90% occurring only once. The sequenced material came from peripheral blood. The receptors were sampled from a woman aged 18-29 years with acute or convalescent COVID-19. Each CDR3 is given with its conserved first and last residue. The D gene is left open where the match is weak. The size entry is marked missing in some rows and otherwise reads once, few, many or a size class.

abundance	v_gene	d_gene	len	j_gene	CDR3aa	CDR3nt
-	TRBV3-1/TRBV3-2	TRBD1	16	TRBJ1-5	CASSPRTGKVNQPQHF	TGTGCCAGCAGCCCCCGGACAGGGAAGGTCAATCAGCCCCAGCATTTT
-	TRBV3-1/TRBV3-2	-	12	TRBJ1-2	CASTRGGYGYTF	TGTGCCAGCACCCGAGGGGGCTATGGCTACACCTTC
-	TRBV5-4	TRBD2	13	TRBJ2-7	CASSPREVDEQYF	TGTGCCAGCAGCCCCCGGGAGGTGGACGAGCAGTACTTC
-	TRBV4-1	-	18	TRBJ1-5	CASSQGKAGKVFNQPQHF	TGCGCCAGCAGCCAAGGAAAAGCAGGGAAAGTCTTCAATCAGCCCCAGCATTTT
-	TRBV6-5	TRBD1	15	TRBJ1-1	CASTNTGGEDTEAFF	TGTGCCAGCACTAATACAGGGGGCGAAGACACTGAAGCTTTCTTT
-	TRBV9	-	13	TRBJ1-3	CASSVGRGNTIYF	TGTGCCAGCAGCGTGGGCAGGGGAAACACCATATATTTT
few	TRBV15	-	17	TRBJ1-1	CATSRDEAAHLNTEAFF	TGTGCCACCAGCAGAGATGAAGCGGCACATCTGAACACTGAAGCTTTCTTT
-	TRBV14	-	16	TRBJ2-3	CASSQRAGQSTDTQYF	TGTGCCAGCAGCCAACGGGCGGGCCAAAGCACAGATACGCAGTATTTT
-	TRBV24-1	TRBD2	15	TRBJ2-2	CATGGDGSGPGELFF	TGTGCCACGGGGGGGGACGGATCGGGACCCGGGGAGCTGTTTTTT
once	TRBV19	TRBD2	11	TRBJ2-7	CATQRGYEQYF	TGTGCCACCCAGCGGGGTTACGAGCAGTACTTC
-	TRBV7-8	-	12	TRBJ1-2	CASSPDSGGYTF	TGTGCCAGCAGCCCGGACAGTGGAGGCTACACCTTC
-	TRBV7-2	TRBD1	12	TRBJ1-2	CASSWGQSGYTF	TGTGCCAGCAGCTGGGGACAGTCTGGCTACACCTTC
-	TRBV14	TRBD1	18	TRBJ2-6	CASSQDRDSFSGANVLTF	TGTGCCAGCAGCCAAGACCGGGACAGTTTCTCTGGGGCCAACGTCCTGACTTTC
-	TRBV2	TRBD1	16	TRBJ1-2	CASSERGTAARYGYTF	TGTGCCAGCAGTGAACGGGGGACAGCGGCCCGGTATGGCTACACCTTC
-	TRBV24-1	-	15	TRBJ2-5	CATSDLRGGQETQYF	TGTGCCACCAGTGATTTGCGAGGAGGGCAAGAGACCCAGTACTTC
-	TRBV5-4	TRBD1	16	TRBJ1-4	CASSLVGPGGGEKLFF	TGTGCCAGCAGCTTGGTAGGGCCAGGGGGAGGTGAAAAACTGTTTTTT
-	TRBV12-3/TRBV12-4	-	12	TRBJ2-2	CASPAGTGELFF	TGTGCCAGCCCTGCGGGCACCGGGGAGCTGTTTTTT
-	TRBV5-5	TRBD1	16	TRBJ1-2	CASSPAPGGGLQGYTF	TGTGCCAGCAGCCCGGCCCCAGGGGGCGGTCTCCAGGGCTACACCTTC
once	TRBV12-5	TRBD1	17	TRBJ1-1	CASVDGQGEFMNTEAFF	TGTGCTAGTGTCGATGGACAGGGGGAGTTCATGAACACTGAAGCTTTCTTT
-	TRBV30	TRBD1	15	TRBJ1-4	CAWSTSGQKNEKLFF	TGTGCCTGGAGCACCTCGGGACAGAAGAATGAAAAACTGTTTTTT
-	TRBV28	-	13	TRBJ1-1	CASSLDGVPEAFF	TGTGCCAGCAGTTTAGACGGGGTACCTGAAGCTTTCTTT
-	TRBV4-2	TRBD2	16	TRBJ2-3	CASSLRRTSVGDTQYF	TGTGCCAGCAGCCTCCGGCGGACTAGCGTGGGAGATACGCAGTATTTT
-	TRBV30	TRBD1	18	TRBJ1-3	CAWSVFTSGTGVGNTIYF	TGTGCCTGGAGTGTCTTTACCTCCGGGACAGGGGTCGGAAACACCATATATTTT
-	TRBV30	TRBD1	16	TRBJ2-7	CAWSVPYGDRGYEQYF	TGTGCCTGGAGTGTACCCTACGGGGACAGGGGTTACGAGCAGTACTTC
-	TRBV4-1	-	15	TRBJ2-5	CASSAVGRDKETQYF	TGCGCCAGCAGCGCGGTTGGGAGGGACAAAGAGACCCAGTACTTC
few	TRBV4-1	TRBD1	15	TRBJ2-7	CASSHRDRVLYEQYF	TGCGCCAGCAGCCACCGGGACAGGGTCCTCTACGAGCAGTACTTC
-	TRBV2	TRBD1	14	TRBJ1-2	CASSEDRGFYGYTF	TGTGCCAGCAGTGAGGACAGGGGTTTCTATGGCTACACCTTC
-	TRBV7-9	-	17	TRBJ1-1	CASIPKWGDLGNTEAFF	TGTGCCAGCATTCCTAAATGGGGGGACCTCGGGAACACTGAAGCTTTCTTT
-	TRBV2	TRBD1	15	TRBJ2-3	CASRSRDRFPDTQYF	TGTGCCAGCAGAAGCCGGGACAGGTTCCCAGATACGCAGTATTTT
-	TRBV6-1	-	16	TRBJ1-1	CASSDGAGWVNTEAFF	TGTGCCAGCAGTGATGGGGCAGGGTGGGTGAACACTGAAGCTTTCTTT
-	TRBV7-9	-	15	TRBJ1-3	CASSLAPAAGNTIYF	TGTGCCAGCAGCTTAGCCCCGGCGGCAGGAAACACCATATATTTT
-	TRBV11-3	TRBD1	12	TRBJ1-1	CASGYRGRGAFF	TGTGCCAGCGGCTACAGGGGGCGAGGCGCTTTCTTT
once	TRBV4-1	-	16	TRBJ2-2	CASSQDSSEVNGELFF	TGCGCCAGCAGCCAAGATTCTAGCGAGGTGAACGGGGAGCTGTTTTTT
-	TRBV30	-	14	TRBJ1-3	CAWSVALSGNTIYF	TGTGCCTGGAGTGTGGCCCTCTCTGGAAACACCATATATTTT
-	TRBV7-2	-	15	TRBJ1-1	CASSPWELVNTEAFF	TGTGCCAGCAGCCCATGGGAGCTGGTGAACACTGAAGCTTTCTTT
-	TRBV4-2	-	11	TRBJ2-1	CASSQYNEQFF	TGTGCCAGCAGCCAATATAATGAGCAGTTCTTC
-	TRBV27	TRBD1	19	TRBJ1-4	CASSWDRGIYPPTNEKLFF	TGTGCCAGCAGTTGGGACAGGGGAATTTATCCTCCAACTAATGAAAAACTGTTTTTT
-	TRBV1	-	13	TRBJ2-7	CTSSTGGLREQYF	TGCACCAGCAGCACAGGGGGGCTGCGAGAGCAGTACTTC
-	TRBV27	-	13	TRBJ2-1	CASSLSLGNEQFF	TGTGCCAGCAGTTTAAGTCTCGGGAATGAGCAGTTCTTC